This is a list of T cell receptor beta chains from one sample in a study of T cell responses to AZD1222 COVID-19 vaccine. Generated by immunoSEQ multiplex PCR, the TCRdb table keeps only in-frame clones and is missing some. The table includes over 100,000 clones, around nine tenths detected once. The source was peripheral blood, collected 28 days after the second dose of the MenACWY control vaccine. The receptors were sampled from an adult who received the MenACWY meningococcal vaccine as a control. Each CDR3 is given with its conserved first and last residue. D genes are given only for firm matches. The size field is filled for only some rows; it gives once, few, many or a size class.

J gene	D gene	V gene	clone size	CDR3 DNA	CDR3 protein
TRBJ2-1	.	TRBV6-5	.	TGTGCCAGCAGTCCCGGGATTCGCAATGAGCAGTTCTTC	CASSPGIRNEQFF
TRBJ2-7	TRBD1	TRBV7-6	once	TGTGCCAGCAGCCGAACCGACAGGGACGAGCAGTACTTC	CASSRTDRDEQYF
TRBJ2-1	TRBD2	TRBV7-6	.	TGTGCCAGCAGCTTAGCGCCTAGCGGGGTGATAACGTCCTATGAGCAGTTCTTC	CASSLAPSGVITSYEQFF
TRBJ2-7	TRBD1	TRBV10-3	.	TGTGCCATCAGCCCACCGGGACAGGGATACGAGCAGTACTTC	CAISPPGQGYEQYF
TRBJ1-1	TRBD1	TRBV7-9	.	TGTGCCAGCAGCTCCGGGGACAGCCAGAACACTGAAGCTTTCTTT	CASSSGDSQNTEAFF
TRBJ1-1	.	TRBV4-1	.	TGCGCCAGCAGCCAGGGGGCGGCCGGGAGCACTGAAGCTTTCTTT	CASSQGAAGSTEAFF
TRBJ2-7	.	TRBV4-1	.	TGCGCCAGCAGCCAAGACAGAGGCTTCTACGAGCAGTACTTC	CASSQDRGFYEQYF
TRBJ1-1	.	TRBV5-4	.	TGTGCCAGCAGCTTGGGAGGACGGCACACTGAAGCTTTCTTT	CASSLGGRHTEAFF
TRBJ1-5	.	TRBV10-1	.	TGCGCCAGCAGTGACACCAATCAGCCCCAGCATTTT	CASSDTNQPQHF
TRBJ1-2	TRBD1	TRBV30	.	TGTGCCTGGAGTCTGGGACAGGGAACTGGCTACACCTTC	CAWSLGQGTGYTF
TRBJ2-3	TRBD2	TRBV30	.	TGTGCCTGGAGTCTAGCGGGGGGTCCGACAGATACGCAGTATTTT	CAWSLAGGPTDTQYF
TRBJ1-4	.	TRBV30	.	TGTGCCCATCTGAGGGGTGGAAATGAAAAACTGTTTTTT	CAHLRGGNEKLFF
TRBJ2-7	.	TRBV28	.	TGTGCCAGCAAAGGGACCAGGGCGGGCGACGAGCAGTACTTC	CASKGTRAGDEQYF
TRBJ1-2	.	TRBV2	.	TGTGCCAGCAGTATGCAGGGATTTAACTATGGCTACACCTTC	CASSMQGFNYGYTF
TRBJ1-4	.	TRBV7-2	.	TGTGCCAGCAGCTTAGTCGACAGGGAAAAACTGTTTTTT	CASSLVDREKLFF
TRBJ2-1	.	TRBV6-5	once	TGTGCCAGCAGTAGGGGGGCCCTGGCCAATGAGCAGTTCTTC	CASSRGALANEQFF
TRBJ2-3	.	TRBV5-5	.	TGTGCCAGCAGCTTTTATCTGGAAGATACGCAGTATTTT	CASSFYLEDTQYF
TRBJ2-1	.	TRBV6-5	once	TGTGCCAGCAGAAACAGGGTTTCGTCTGTTAATGAGCAGTTCTTC	CASRNRVSSVNEQFF
TRBJ1-3	.	TRBV3-1/TRBV3-2	few	TGTGCCAGCAGCCAAGAAGGGGGGTACTCTGGAAACACCATATATTTT	CASSQEGGYSGNTIYF
TRBJ2-7	.	TRBV11-1	.	TGTGCCAGCAGCTTAAATCGTCCGTCCTACGAGCAGTACTTC	CASSLNRPSYEQYF
TRBJ2-7	.	TRBV16	.	TGTGCCAGCAGCCAAGCGGACAGTGGCAAGCAGTACTTC	CASSQADSGKQYF
TRBJ2-7	.	TRBV29-1	.	TGCAGCGGGGGGGGCATCAACTCCTACGAGCAGTACTTC	CSGGGINSYEQYF
TRBJ2-7	.	TRBV5-4	.	TGTGCCAGCAGCTTGCGGCCCACCTACGAGCAGTACTTC	CASSLRPTYEQYF
TRBJ2-7	.	TRBV10-1	.	TGCGCCAGCAGTGGGTCCTACGAGCAGTACTTC	CASSGSYEQYF
TRBJ2-3	.	TRBV5-4	.	TGTGCCAGCAGCTTGGAAACAGATTCAGATACGCAGTATTTT	CASSLETDSDTQYF
TRBJ2-7	.	TRBV28	.	TGTGCCAGTAATCCCCAGGAAAGCTACGAGCAGTACTTC	CASNPQESYEQYF
TRBJ1-2	TRBD1	TRBV28	.	TGTGCCAGCAGTCCGCCGGGACAGGGGAGTCTTGGGTATGGCTACACCTTC	CASSPPGQGSLGYGYTF
TRBJ2-3	TRBD1	TRBV28	.	TGTGCCAGCCTAGACAGGGGAGGTTCAGCAGATACGCAGTATTTT	CASLDRGGSADTQYF
TRBJ1-5	.	TRBV7-2	once	TGTGCCAGCAGCTTGCAGGGGAATCAGCCCCAGCATTTT	CASSLQGNQPQHF
TRBJ2-2	TRBD1	TRBV2	.	TGTGCCAGCAGTCCAGGGGGCGACACCGGGGAGCTGTTTTTT	CASSPGGDTGELFF
TRBJ2-7	.	TRBV11-2	.	TGTGCCAGCAGCTTAGATTACAGGGACGAGCAGTACTTC	CASSLDYRDEQYF
TRBJ2-7	.	TRBV5-5	.	TGTGCCAGCAGCTTTTCGGGGAGTGGTGGCGAGCAGTACTTC	CASSFSGSGGEQYF
TRBJ2-2	.	TRBV5-1	once	TGCGCCAGCAGCCAGACACTTCTGAACACCGGGGAGCTGTTTTTT	CASSQTLLNTGELFF
TRBJ2-5	.	TRBV3-1/TRBV3-2	.	TGTGCCAGCAGCCAAGGTGAATTCCAGTACTTC	CASSQGEFQYF
TRBJ2-7	.	TRBV20-1	.	TGCAGTGCTAGTTCTACAGGAGCTCCCCCTTACGAGCAGTACTTC	CSASSTGAPPYEQYF
TRBJ2-7	TRBD2	TRBV28	.	TGTGCCAGCAGTTACCACACCGGGACTAGCGTATCCGAGCAGTACTTC	CASSYHTGTSVSEQYF
TRBJ1-5	.	TRBV3-1/TRBV3-2	once	TGTGCCAGCAGCCAAACCATCCAGGGGCCCCAGCATTTT	CASSQTIQGPQHF
TRBJ1-1	.	TRBV7-9	.	TGTGCCAGCAGCTCCTCAGGGTTGTACACTGAAGCTTTCTTT	CASSSSGLYTEAFF
TRBJ2-2	.	TRBV7-8	.	TGTGCCAGCAGCACTCGGGCCAACACCGGGGAGCTGTTTTTT	CASSTRANTGELFF
TRBJ2-7	.	TRBV18	.	TGTGCCAGCTCACCACCGAATAGCAACGAGCAGTACTTC	CASSPPNSNEQYF
TRBJ2-7	.	TRBV20-1	once	TGCAGTGCTGGGTACTACGAGCAGTACTTC	CSAGYYEQYF
TRBJ1-6	.	TRBV14	.	TGTGCCAGCAGCCAAGGGGCGGGGGCGAGACCCCTCCACTTT	CASSQGAGARPLHF
TRBJ1-1	.	TRBV7-2	.	TGTGCCAGCAGCTTAGAACAGCTGAACACTGAAGCTTTCTTT	CASSLEQLNTEAFF
TRBJ2-2	TRBD1	TRBV18	.	TGTGCCAGCTCACCGGGACAGGGGGCGTCCGGGGAGCTGTTTTTT	CASSPGQGASGELFF
TRBJ2-2	.	TRBV28	.	TGTGCCAGCAGCCCCCCCCTGGGGGGCACCGGGGAGCTGTTTTTT	CASSPPLGGTGELFF
TRBJ1-1	.	TRBV7-2	.	TGTGCCAGCAGCCAAAACTTGCTAGTGAACACTGAAGCTTTCTTT	CASSQNLLVNTEAFF
TRBJ1-1	.	TRBV5-4	.	TGTGCCAGCAGCCGCCGGGAGAACACTGAAGCTTTCTTT	CASSRRENTEAFF